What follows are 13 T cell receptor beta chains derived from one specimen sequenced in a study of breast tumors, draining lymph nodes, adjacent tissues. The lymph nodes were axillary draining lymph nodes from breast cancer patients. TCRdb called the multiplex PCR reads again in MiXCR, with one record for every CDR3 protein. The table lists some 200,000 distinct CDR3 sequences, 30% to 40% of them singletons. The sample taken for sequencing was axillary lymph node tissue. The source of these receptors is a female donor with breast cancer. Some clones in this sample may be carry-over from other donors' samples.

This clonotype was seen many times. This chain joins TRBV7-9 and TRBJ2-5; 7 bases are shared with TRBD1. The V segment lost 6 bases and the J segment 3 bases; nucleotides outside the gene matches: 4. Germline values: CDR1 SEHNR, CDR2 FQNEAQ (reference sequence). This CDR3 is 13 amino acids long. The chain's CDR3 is CASSADREETQYF. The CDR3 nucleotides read TGTGCCAGCAGTGCTGACAGGGAAGAGACCCAGTACTTC. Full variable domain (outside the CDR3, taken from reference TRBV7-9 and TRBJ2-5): DTGVSQNPRHKITKRGQNVTFRCDPISEHNRLYWYRQTLGQGPEFLTYFQNEAQLEKSRLLSDRFSAERPKGSFSTLEIQRTEQGDSAMYLCASSADREETQYFGPGTRLLVL.

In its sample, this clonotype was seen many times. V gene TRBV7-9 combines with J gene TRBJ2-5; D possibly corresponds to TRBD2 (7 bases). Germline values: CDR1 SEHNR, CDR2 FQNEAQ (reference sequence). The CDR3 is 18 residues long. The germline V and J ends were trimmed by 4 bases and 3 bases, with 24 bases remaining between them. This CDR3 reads CASSSRLGGAGIKETQYF. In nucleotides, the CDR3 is TGTGCCAGCAGCTCCCGGCTGGGGGGGGCGGGAATCAAAGAGACCCAGTACTTC.

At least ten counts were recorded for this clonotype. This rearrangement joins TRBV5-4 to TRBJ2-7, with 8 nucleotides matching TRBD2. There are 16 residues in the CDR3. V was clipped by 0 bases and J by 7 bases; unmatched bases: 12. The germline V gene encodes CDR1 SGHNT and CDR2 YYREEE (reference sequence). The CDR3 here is CASSLAKAGANSEQYF. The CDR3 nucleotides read TGTGCCAGCAGCTTGGCAAAAGCGGGAGCCAACTCTGAGCAGTACTTC.

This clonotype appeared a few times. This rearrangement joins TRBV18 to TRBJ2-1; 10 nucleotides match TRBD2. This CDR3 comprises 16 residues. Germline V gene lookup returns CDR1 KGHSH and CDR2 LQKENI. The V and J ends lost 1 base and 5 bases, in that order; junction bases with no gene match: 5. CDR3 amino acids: CASSPRGLAPNNEQFF. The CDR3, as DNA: TGTGCCAGCTCACCACGGGGACTAGCGCCAAACAATGAGCAGTTCTTC.

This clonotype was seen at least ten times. The CDR3 spells CASSILSEQYF. The CDR3 DNA reads TGTGCCAGCAGTATCCTTAGTGAGCAGTATTTT. The chain recombines TRBV12-3 or TRBV12-4 with TRBJ2-3; D gene ambiguous. The V end lost 5 bases, the J end lost 11 bases, and 11 bases lay between the germline ends. The CDR3 runs to 11 residues.

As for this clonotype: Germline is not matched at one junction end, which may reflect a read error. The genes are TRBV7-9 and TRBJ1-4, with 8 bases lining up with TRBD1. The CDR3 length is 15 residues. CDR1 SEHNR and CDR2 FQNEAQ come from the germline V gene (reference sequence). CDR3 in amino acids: CASSLGGQVNEKLLF. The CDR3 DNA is TGCGCCAGCAGCTTAGGGGGACAGGTTAATGAAAAACTGCTTTTT.

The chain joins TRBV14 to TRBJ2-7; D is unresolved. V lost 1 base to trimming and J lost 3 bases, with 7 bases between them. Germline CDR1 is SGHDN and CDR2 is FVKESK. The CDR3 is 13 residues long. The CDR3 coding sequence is TGTGCCAGCAGCCAAGGGGCGCACTACGAGCAGTACTTC. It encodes CASSQGAHYEQYF.

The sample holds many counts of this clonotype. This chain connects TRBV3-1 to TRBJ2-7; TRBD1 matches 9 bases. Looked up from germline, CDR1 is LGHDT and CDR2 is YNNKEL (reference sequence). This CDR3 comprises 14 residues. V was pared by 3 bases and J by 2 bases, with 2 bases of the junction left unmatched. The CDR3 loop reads CASSHWDRAYEQYF. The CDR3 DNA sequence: TGTGCCAGCAGCCATTGGGACAGGGCCTACGAGCAGTACTTC.

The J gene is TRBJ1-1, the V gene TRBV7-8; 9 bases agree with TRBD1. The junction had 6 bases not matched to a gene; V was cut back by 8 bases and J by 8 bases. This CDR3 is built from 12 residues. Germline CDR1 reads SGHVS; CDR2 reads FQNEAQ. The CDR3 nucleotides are TGTGCCAGCTCCGGGACAGGGATGGAAGCTTTCTTT. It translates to CASSGTGMEAFF.

CDR3 DNA sequence: TGCGCCAGCAGCGCGGGTGTTGAACCAAGGCAGGAAAAACTGTTTTTT. The encoded protein is CASSAGVEPRQEKLFF. The chain carries TRBV5-1 and TRBJ1-4, with D uncertain. CDR1 SGHRS and CDR2 YFSETQ come from the germline V gene. V lost 4 bases and J lost 8, with 21 bases in between. The length of the CDR3 is 16 residues.

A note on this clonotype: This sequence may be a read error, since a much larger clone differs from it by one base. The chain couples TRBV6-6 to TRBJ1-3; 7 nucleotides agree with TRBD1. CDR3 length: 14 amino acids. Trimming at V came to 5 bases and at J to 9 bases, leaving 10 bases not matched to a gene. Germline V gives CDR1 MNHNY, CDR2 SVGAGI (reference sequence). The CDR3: CASSARQGGGTIYF. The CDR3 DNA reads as TGTGCCAGCAGTGCTCGACAGGGAGGGGGCACCATATATTTT.

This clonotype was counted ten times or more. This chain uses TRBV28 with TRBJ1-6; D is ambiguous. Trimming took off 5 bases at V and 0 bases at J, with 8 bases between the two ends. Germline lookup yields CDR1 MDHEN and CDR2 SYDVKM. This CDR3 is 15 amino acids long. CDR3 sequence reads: CASSLTSSYNSPLHF. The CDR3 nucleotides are TGTGCCAGCAGTCTTACGAGCTCCTATAATTCACCCCTCCACTTT.

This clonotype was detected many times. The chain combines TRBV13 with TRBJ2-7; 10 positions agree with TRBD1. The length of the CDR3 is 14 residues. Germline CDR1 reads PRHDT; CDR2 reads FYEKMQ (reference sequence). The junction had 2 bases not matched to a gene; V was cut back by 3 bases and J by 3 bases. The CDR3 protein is CASSFGTGDYEQYF. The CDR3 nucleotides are TGTGCCAGCAGCTTTGGGACAGGGGACTACGAGCAGTACTTC. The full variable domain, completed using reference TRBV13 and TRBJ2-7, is AAGVIQSPRHLIKEKRETATLKCYPIPRHDTVYWYQQGPGQDPQFLISFYEKMQSDKGSIPDRFSAQQFSDYHSELNMSSLELGDSALYFCASSFGTGDYEQYFGPGTRLTVT.